This T cell receptor (beta chain) was retrieved from a study of blood T cell repertoires in COVID-19. Assay: immunoSEQ multiplex PCR; the TCRdb copy retains only in-frame clones and omits some. Here the sample spans 250,000 to 300,000 clones, 88% being singletons. Trimming took off 7 bases at V and 5 bases at J, with 12 bases between the two ends. This CDR3 is built from 11 residues. Germline V gives CDR1 SQVTM, CDR2 ANQGSEA. The clonotype was recovered from a woman between 40 and 50 years old who had recovered from COVID-19. J is TRBJ2-7 and V is TRBV29-1; possibly TRBD1 for D (6 bases). Sequenced: peripheral blood. CDR3 bases: TGCAGCGGGGCTTACAGGGACGAGCAGTACTTC. Its translation: CSGAYRDEQYF.